This T cell receptor (delta chain) was obtained from a study of gamma-delta T cells after stem cell transplantation. TCRdb re-processed the RT-PCR reads via CATT. Among about 1,400 delta-chain clones listed, about an eighth were seen once. This clone has only a few counts. TCRdb shows a much larger clone's protein in place of this DNA's translation, and the two differ at residue 11, likely through a read error; the protein shown is translated from the DNA. In germline, CDR1 is TSWWSYY, CDR2 QGS. This CDR3 contains 17 residues. V lost 3 bases, J lost 0 bases, and 17 bases lay in between. The sample taken for sequencing was gamma-delta T cells. The receptor comes from a human donor. It is not recorded whose cells these are; they may come from a transplant donor. The chain carries TRDV1 and TRDJ1, with a weak D call TRDD3 (5 bases). This CDR3 reads CALGDPYGRQHTDKLIF. DNA for the CDR3: TGTGCTCTTGGGGATCCATACGGGAGGCAGCACACCGATAAACTCATCTTT.